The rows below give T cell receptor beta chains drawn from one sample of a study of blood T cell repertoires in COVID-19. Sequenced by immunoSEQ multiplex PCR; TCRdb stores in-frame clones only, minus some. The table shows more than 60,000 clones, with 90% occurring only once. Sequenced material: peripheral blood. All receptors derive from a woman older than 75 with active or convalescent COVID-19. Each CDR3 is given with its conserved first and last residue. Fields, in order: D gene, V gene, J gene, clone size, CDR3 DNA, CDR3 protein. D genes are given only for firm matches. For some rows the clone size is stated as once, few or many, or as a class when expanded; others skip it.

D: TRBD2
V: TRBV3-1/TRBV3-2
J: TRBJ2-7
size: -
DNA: TGTGCCAGCAGCCAAGATCGAGCGGGGGGGCCTGTGAAGAGTGCTTTCTACGAGCAGTACTTC
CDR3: CASSQDRAGGPVKSAFYEQYF

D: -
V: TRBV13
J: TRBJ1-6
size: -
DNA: TGTGCCAGCAGCTTAGGCCCGCTGAGCTCCTATAATTCACCCCTCCACTTT
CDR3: CASSLGPLSSYNSPLHF

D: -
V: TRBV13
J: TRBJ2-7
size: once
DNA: TGTGCCAGCAGTTTAGCAGCAGGCGCTGGGCTCGGCTACGAGCAGTACTTC
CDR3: CASSLAAGAGLGYEQYF

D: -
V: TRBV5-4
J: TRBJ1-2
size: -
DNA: TGTGCCAGCAGCTTGGGCTGGTCAGACTATGGCTACACCTTC
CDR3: CASSLGWSDYGYTF

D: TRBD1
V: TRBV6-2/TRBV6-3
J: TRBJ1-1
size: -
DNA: TGTGCCAGCAGTACGAGGACAGGGGGCCGGAGTGAAGCTTTCTTT
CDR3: CASSTRTGGRSEAFF

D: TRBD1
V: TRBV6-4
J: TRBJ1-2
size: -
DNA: TGTGCCAGCAGTGACGATGCGGGGACAGGGTCTTACGGCTACACCTTC
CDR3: CASSDDAGTGSYGYTF

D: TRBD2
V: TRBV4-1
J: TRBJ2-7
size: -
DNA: TGCGCCAGCAGCCTTAGCGGGGGGGCAGGCGAGCAGTACTTC
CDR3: CASSLSGGAGEQYF

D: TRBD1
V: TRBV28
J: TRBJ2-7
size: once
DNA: TGTGCCAGCAGTATACAGGGGACCACCTACGAGCAGTACTTC
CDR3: CASSIQGTTYEQYF

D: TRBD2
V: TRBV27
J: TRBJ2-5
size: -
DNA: TGTGCCAGCAAAACCTGGACTAGCAGTCGGCAAGAGACCCAGTACTTC
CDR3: CASKTWTSSRQETQYF

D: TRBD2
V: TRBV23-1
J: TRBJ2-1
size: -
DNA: TGCGCCAGCAGTCGAGAAGGGACTAGCGGGGGGCTCTACAATGAGCAGTTCTTC
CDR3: CASSREGTSGGLYNEQFF

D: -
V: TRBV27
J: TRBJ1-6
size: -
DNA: TGTGCCAGCAGTCTCCAGAGCCCTAGCTCCTATAATTCACCCCTCCACTTT
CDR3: CASSLQSPSSYNSPLHF